Here is one T cell receptor (beta chain) with its context. This receptor's antigen is unknown. Nothing much larger sits one base from this clone, and base qualities are not available. The immunoSEQ Assay, a bias-controlled multiplex PCR, was used to amplify TCRbeta CDR3 regions from genomic DNA. In the source study's methods: The number of nucleated cells in each sample was estimated by amplification of reference gene primers within the assay. To quantify the absolute abundance of each unique TCRbeta CDR3 rearrangement, sequence reads were collapsed and filtered. Productive Simpson clonality was computed per sample as the square root of Simpson's diversity index over productive rearrangements. This immuneACCESS table, as held by TCRdb, lists in-frame sequences with V and J called but not all clones. Of the missing ones, under half trace to an unresolved V gene in checked studies; the others have no known cause. For V, J and clone size, that table is used; D and trimming come from the DNA. Counted in this sample were approximately 500,000 clones; 70% to 90% of them appeared once. Of the sample, roughly 8% is held by the ten largest clones.

One collaborating source in Seattle enrolled patients during active infection and followed them longitudinally through the course of disease. The collaborating institutions used their own protocols to collect whole blood in K2EDTA tubes. For TCRbeta analysis, collaborator samples were shipped as frozen whole blood, as isolated PBMCs, or as DNA extracted from either sample type. CDR1 and CDR2 were assigned from the germline V gene as SNHLY and FYNNEI. Trimming removed 7 bases from V and 4 bases from J, leaving 22 bases between the germline ends. The CDR3 measures 16 amino acids from cysteine to phenylalanine. Only the CDR3 part of the read is kept: 48 bases, read in frame from the first base. This entry comes from a study of blood T cell repertoires in COVID-19 (dated by TCRdb to 2019 to 2021). With regard to the full study: The collaborator samples originated in the United States, Italy and Spain and spanned the acute and convalescent phases of COVID-19. The material from the prospective study consisted of cDNA or gDNA derived from T cells, B-cell-depleted T cells, or PBMCs. Deeply sampled blood TCRbeta repertoires from subjects exposed to, actively infected with, or recovered from COVID-19 were included in the dataset. The repertoires were made available in a free public database intended to serve as a resource for research on the immune response to SARS-CoV-2. The samples were drawn from two sources: the first 160 participants of the ongoing ImmuneRACE study, and 1,254 subjects contributed by 6 global collaborators. Sample metadata almost always included a de-identified subject ID, COVID-19 status, age in years and sex. HLA class I and class II types, where available, came from metadata supplied by the sample provider rather than from assay-based typing.

The full study reports these points: How much clinical and demographic metadata was included differed by source and by participant, and the metadata was provided uncurated.

The receptor comes from a woman between 45 and 60 years old with COVID-19, enrolled during active disease. This chain is built from TRBV2 and TRBJ1-2; too little of a D gene remains to name it. Material for sequencing was peripheral blood. The CDR3 region reads CASTVGPQVLLYGYTF. The bases are TGTGCCAGCACGGTCGGCCCGCAGGTTCTTCTCTATGGCTACACCTTC.